This passage covers 20 T cell receptor beta chains from one sample sequenced in a study of regulatory T cells in long-lasting Graves disease (dated by TCRdb to the early 2020s). Interpreted using the paper, the time point label stands for: newly diagnosed GD, antithyroid drugs for less than 3 months. For both TCR sequencing and RNA sequencing, RNA was extracted from PBMCs in TRIzol. To prepare the library, multiplex PCR was applied. For sequencing, an Illumina HiSeq 4000 was employed. CDR3 regions were amplified by Arm-PCR with iRepertoire HTBI primers to construct TCR beta libraries. The public reads were quality trimmed at Q25 with fastp and then assembled into clones with MiXCR by TCRdb, keeping productive beta chains. CDR3 protein duplicates are merged, each entry listing the most common genes and DNA. Counted in this sample were about half a million distinct CDR3 sequences; more than 10% of them appeared once. 8.9% of the sample is taken by the ten largest.

In addition, the sample was reused for a study of T cells in Graves' hyperthyroidism and ophthalmopathy.

This material consisted of peripheral blood mononuclear cells (PBMCs), taken at new diagnosis, from a patient treated with antithyroid drugs. These receptors were taken from a woman aged 25 to 39 with Graves disease. Donor details come from another sample of the same person, matched by shared clones.

This clonotype has just a few counts. V and J are TRBV6-2 or TRBV6-3 and TRBJ1-6; D ambiguous. V was clipped by 2 bases and J by 2 bases, with 4 bases between them. The CDR3 totals 14 residues. The V gene's germline CDR1 is MNHEY and CDR2 SVGEGT. The CDR3 protein is CASSYRPYNSPLHF. The CDR3 DNA sequence: TGTGCCAGCAGTTACCGGCCCTATAATTCACCCCTCCACTTT.

Worth noting for this clonotype: The junction departs from the called germline gene at one end, perhaps through a read error. The chain couples TRBV19 to TRBJ2-6, with D possibly matching TRBD1 (6 bases). CDR3 length equals 20 residues. Germline V gene sequence: CDR1 LNHDA, CDR2 SQIVND (reference sequence). The CDR3 DNA follows: TGTGCCAGTAGTACCCAGACGAGGGGGTCCCCGTCCTCTGGGGCCGACGTCCTGACTTTC. It yields the protein CASSTQTRGSPSSGADVLTF. Filled out from reference TRBV19 and TRBJ2-6, the complete variable domain reads DGGITQSPKYLFRKEGQNVTLSCEQNLNHDAMYWYRQDPGQGLRLIYYSQIVNDFQKGDIAEGYSVSREKKESFPLTVTSAQKNPTAFYLCASSTQTRGSPSSGADVLTFGAGSRLTVL.

A remark on this clonotype: This clone may be a read error of a much larger clone one base away. The CDR3 bases are TGTGCCAGCAGCTCCCTAACGGGAGCCGGGGAGCTGTTTTTT. Protein: CASSSLTGAGELFF. The chain is built from TRBV11-3 and TRBJ2-2, with D tentatively TRBD2 (6 bases). The V and J ends lost 4 bases and 6 bases respectively, with 12 bases between them. CDR1 SGHNT and CDR2 YENEEA come from the germline V gene. The CDR3 covers 14 residues.

This clonotype has at least ten counts. The V call is TRBV28, the J call TRBJ1-2, with D possibly TRBD1 on 5 matching bases. Per the germline V gene, CDR1 is MDHEN and CDR2 is SYDVKM. V dropped 4 bases and J dropped 7 bases, with 7 bases sitting between them. This CDR3 comprises 11 residues. CDR3 loop: CASSWGVGYTF. The CDR3 DNA reads TGTGCCAGCAGTTGGGGGGTTGGCTACACCTTC.

This clonotype was recorded at least ten times. The chain uses TRBV4-1 and TRBJ2-1, with D possibly matching TRBD2 (8 bases). Trimming stripped 3 bases from V and 6 bases from J, with 27 bases between. This CDR3 comprises 19 residues. CDR1 is MGHRA, CDR2 YSYEKL, per germline. The CDR3 DNA sequence: TGCGCCAGCAGCCAGAGTCAGGGGGGTGAGGGACTAGTCTCCAATGAGCAGTTCTTC. It codes for CASSQSQGGEGLVSNEQFF.

The rearrangement uses TRBV10-3 and TRBJ2-1; a weak D match, TRBD2 (5 bases). V was cut by 10 bases and J by 7 bases, with 26 bases left in between. The CDR3 totals 16 residues. The germline gives CDR1 ENHRY, CDR2 SYGVKD. CDR3 protein: CATAATLATLKNEQFF. In DNA form, the CDR3 reads TGTGCCACCGCTGCTACCTTAGCGACCTTAAAAAATGAGCAGTTCTTC.

This clonotype was detected many times. V is TRBV6-5 and J is TRBJ2-1; perhaps TRBD1 as D (6 bases). Trimming took 0 bases from V and 10 from J, leaving 25 bases between them. Germline loops: CDR1 MNHEY, CDR2 SVGAGI. This CDR3 region has 18 residues. CDR3 sequence reads: CASSYSRQWDTGLKEQFF. The CDR3 region has the DNA TGTGCCAGCAGTTACTCAAGGCAGTGGGACACGGGTTTGAAGGAGCAGTTCTTC.

In this sample, this clonotype turned up a few times. The J gene is TRBJ1-6, the V gene TRBV10-1; 9 bases agree with TRBD1. This CDR3 is built from 14 residues. V lost 8 bases, J lost 9 bases, and 8 bases stayed unmatched. The V gene's germline CDR1 is WNHNN and CDR2 SYGVQD (reference sequence). This CDR3 reads CASSTGTGISPLHF. CDR3 DNA: TGCGCCAGCTCTACCGGGACAGGGATTTCACCCCTCCACTTT.

This clonotype appeared many times. V gene TRBV7-2 combines with J gene TRBJ2-4, with TRBD2 as a possible D gene (6 bases). This CDR3 has 16 residues. The V gene's germline CDR1 is SGHTA and CDR2 FQGNSA. V was trimmed by 5 bases and J by 2 bases, leaving 16 bases between them. CDR3 DNA: TGTGCCAGCAGCGGCGGGACTCGCCTGCCCAAAAACATTCAGTACTTC. Its protein product is CASSGGTRLPKNIQYF. Full variable domain (rest looked up from reference TRBV7-2 and TRBJ2-4): GAGVSQSPSNKVTEKGKDVELRCDPISGHTALYWYRQSLGQGLEFLIYFQGNSAPDKSGLPSDRFSAERTGGSVSTLTIQRTQQEDSAVYLCASSGGTRLPKNIQYFGAGTRLSVL.

CDR3 protein: CASSEALRGRNTDTQYF. DNA for the CDR3: TGTGCCAGCAGTGAAGCGCTGAGAGGGAGAAACACAGATACGCAGTATTTT. J is TRBJ2-3 and V is TRBV12-3 or TRBV12-4; tentatively, D is TRBD2 (5 bases). This CDR3 spans 17 amino acids. Trimming shortened V by 5 bases and J by 2 bases, and 20 bases separated the two germline ends.

This clonotype was seen many times. V usage is TRBV29-1 and J usage is TRBJ2-1, with 7 bases aligning to TRBD2. Germline CDR1 and CDR2: SQVTM and ANQGSEA. The CDR3 totals 11 residues. V was pared by 6 bases and J by 6 bases, with 2 bases of the junction left unmatched. The CDR3 sequence is CSVGGPNEQFF. As DNA, the CDR3 is TGCAGCGTGGGAGGGCCCAATGAGCAGTTCTTC.

This sequence joins TRBV5-1 and TRBJ1-4; TRBD1 matches at 9 bases. CDR1 SGHRS and CDR2 YFSETQ come from the germline V gene. The CDR3 covers 16 residues. The trim removed 2 bases at V and 8 bases at J, leaving 10 bases unmatched. This CDR3 is CASSFTQGASREKLFF. Here the CDR3 DNA reads TGCGCCAGCAGCTTTACACAGGGGGCATCGAGAGAAAAACTGTTTTTT.

V usage is TRBV29-1 and J usage is TRBJ1-1; tentative D call: TRBD1 (5 bases). The germline V gene has CDR1 SQVTM and CDR2 ANQGSEA. V shed 3 bases and J shed 6 bases, with 11 bases lying between them. The CDR3 is 12 residues long. CDR3 in amino acids: CSVDGGGPEAFF. The DNA of the CDR3 is TGCAGCGTTGATGGGGGGGGACCTGAAGCTTTCTTT.

The CDR3 protein is CASRPSGAHLKQFF. CDR3 nucleotides: TGTGCCAGCAGACCTTCGGGGGCCCACCTCAAGCAGTTCTTC. This chain links TRBV6-4 with TRBJ2-1; D is tentatively TRBD1 or TRBD2 (6 bases each). The V and J ends lost 6 bases and 11 bases respectively, with 20 bases between them. Germline loops: CDR1 MRHNA, CDR2 SNTAGT. The CDR3 is 14 residues long.

The J gene is TRBJ2-5, the V gene TRBV5-1, with D possibly TRBD1 on 5 matching bases. V lost 0 bases and J lost 4, with 16 bases in between. Looked up from germline, CDR1 is SGHRS and CDR2 is YFSETQ. The CDR3 runs 16 residues. The CDR3 protein is CASSLEAARRGETQYF. The CDR3 region has the DNA TGCGCCAGCAGCTTGGAAGCCGCCCGAAGGGGAGAGACCCAGTACTTC.

This clonotype turned up a few times. The rearrangement links TRBV5-6 to TRBJ2-7; 8 bases align to TRBD2. The germline V gene encodes CDR1 SGHDT and CDR2 YYEEEE. The CDR3 is 15 amino acids. V lost 0 bases, J lost 2 bases, and 4 bases stayed unmatched. The CDR3 protein is CASSLVQAGAYEQYF. The DNA for the CDR3 is TGTGCCAGCAGCTTGGTTCAAGCGGGGGCCTACGAGCAGTACTTC.

This clonotype was seen only a few times. V is TRBV3-1 and J is TRBJ1-6; D remains unclear. Germline assignment: CDR1 LGHDT and CDR2 YNNKEL (reference sequence). The CDR3 contains 16 residues. V shed 4 bases and J shed 3 bases, with 13 bases lying between them. CDR3 sequence reads: CASSPSDVRYNSPLHF. CDR3 bases: TGTGCCAGCAGCCCATCGGACGTCCGCTATAATTCACCCCTCCACTTT.

This rearrangement joins TRBV20-1 to TRBJ2-1; D unclear. The end of the DNA fits TRBJ2-5 better, so the J call may be wrong. The CDR3 has 9 amino acids. Per germline, CDR1 DFQATT and CDR2 SNEGSKA (reference sequence). The CDR3 DNA reads as TGCAGTGCTAAGGAGACCCAGTACTTC. Encoded protein: CSAKETQYF.

The sample holds many counts of this clonotype. The rearrangement joins TRBV7-3 to TRBJ2-3, with 8 bases identical to TRBD1. The better agreement between TRBJ2-5 and the DNA end casts doubt on the J call. The CDR3 contains 14 residues. Germline values: CDR1 SGHTA, CDR2 FQGTGA. The CDR3 nucleotides are TGTGCCAGCAGCTTCTCAGGACAGGGTTTCCCCCAGTACTTC. Amino acid sequence: CASSFSGQGFPQYF.

A word on this clonotype: No conserved phenylalanine or tryptophan is present at the end of the CDR3, so a read error is the likely explanation. This chain joins TRBV12-3 or TRBV12-4 and TRBJ2-2; unclear D gene. The length of the CDR3 is 15 residues. V was cut by 1 base and J by 0 bases, with 6 bases left in between. The CDR3 bases are TGTGCCAGCAGTTTAGGGCTAGCGAACACCGGGGAGCTGTTTTCT. This translates into CASSLGLANTGELFS.